Listed here are 3 T cell receptor beta chains from one sample, sequenced in a study of shared clonotypes between healthy human individuals. Method: immunoSEQ multiplex PCR; TCRdb's copy keeps in-frame clones and lacks some. The data contain about 1,900,000 clones, approximately 94% of them seen just once; the ten biggest clones take up 1% to 1.5%. CD8 cells regarded as naive lacked CD45RO, were positively chosen for CCR7, and omitted terminally differentiated effector memory CD45RA+ cells. The sample comprised naive CD8+ T cells sorted from blood. All receptors come from a man younger than 35 in good health.

The genes are TRBV12-5 and TRBJ2-7; 16 bases line up with TRBD2. CDR1 LGHNT and CDR2 FRNRAP come from the germline V gene. V lost 6 bases to trimming and J lost 5 bases; unmatched junction nucleotides: 13. The length of the CDR3 is 18 residues. This CDR3 reads CASGPGLAGGPFVHEQYF. For the CDR3, the DNA is TGTGCTAGTGGACCGGGACTAGCGGGAGGGCCTTTCGTTCACGAGCAGTACTTC.

CDR3 in DNA: TGTGCCAGCAGTTATTGGACTAGCCCCACCGGGGAGCTGTTTTTT. Its translation: CASSYWTSPTGELFF. The chain links TRBV7-9 to TRBJ2-2; 8 bases are shared with TRBD2. The CDR3 runs to 15 residues. From germline, CDR1 is SEHNR and CDR2 FQNEAQ (reference sequence). With V trimmed by 6 bases and J by 4 bases, 7 bases remained unmatched.

The chain is built from TRBV30 and TRBJ2-3; 14 bases align to TRBD2. Germline V gene sequence: CDR1 GTSNPN, CDR2 SVGIG (reference sequence). With V trimmed by 2 bases and J by 3 bases, 7 bases remained unmatched. The CDR3 covers 17 residues. This chain's CDR3 is CAWSSGLAGGWTDTQYF. As DNA, the CDR3 is TGTGCCTGGAGTTCCGGACTAGCGGGGGGCTGGACAGATACGCAGTATTTT.